This T cell receptor beta chain comes out of a study of blood T cells in healthy people across ages. Study results and limitations: With unsorted PBMCs, a conclusive comparison of naive versus antigen-experienced cells was not possible.

The second PCR ran about 6 to 12 cycles with a sample-barcoded 5' primer and J-beta primers. Each CDR3 protein gets one entry after TCRdb re-called the 5' RACE reads with MiXCR. The sample has around 1,500,000 distinct CDR3 sequences, about 30% seen once; the top ten hold more than 6%. With respect to this clonotype: Its antigen remains unknown.

The TCR originated in a woman younger than 45 in good health. The sample consisted of blood.

The CDR3 reads CASAPEGFSTDTQYF. In DNA form, the CDR3 reads TGCGCCAGCGCGCCGGAGGGCTTTAGCACAGATACGCAGTATTTT. The rearrangement joins TRBV5-1 to TRBJ2-3; a possible D gene is TRBD2 (6 bases). This CDR3 has 15 amino acids. V shed 7 bases and J shed 0 bases, with 15 bases lying between them. Germline assignment: CDR1 SGHRS and CDR2 YFSETQ.